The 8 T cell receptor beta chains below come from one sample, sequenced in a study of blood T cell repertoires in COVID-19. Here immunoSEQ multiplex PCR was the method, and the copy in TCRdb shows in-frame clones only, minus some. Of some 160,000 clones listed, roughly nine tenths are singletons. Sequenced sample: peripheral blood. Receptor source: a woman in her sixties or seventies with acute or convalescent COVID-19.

The CDR3 here is CASSSGQGWDEKLFF. The CDR3 DNA reads as TGCGCCAGCAGCTCCGGACAGGGGTGGGATGAAAAACTGTTTTTT. V gene TRBV5-1 combines with J gene TRBJ1-4; 9 bases map to TRBD1. J gave up 6 bases and V 3 bases, and 6 bases lay outside the gene matches. CDR3 length: 15 residues. The germline gives CDR1 SGHRS, CDR2 YFSETQ.

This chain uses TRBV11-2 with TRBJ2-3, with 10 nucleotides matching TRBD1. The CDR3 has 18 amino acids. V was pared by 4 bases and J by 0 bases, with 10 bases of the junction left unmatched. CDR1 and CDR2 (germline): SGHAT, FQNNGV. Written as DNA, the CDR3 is TGTGCCAGCAGCTGTCTTCCCCGGGACAGGGGTAGCACAGATACGCAGTATTTT. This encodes CASSCLPRDRGSTDTQYF.

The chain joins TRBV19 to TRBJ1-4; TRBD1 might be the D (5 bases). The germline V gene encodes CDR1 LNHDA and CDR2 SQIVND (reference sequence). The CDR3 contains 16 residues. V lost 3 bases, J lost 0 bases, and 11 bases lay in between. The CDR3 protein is CASSIDSDATNEKLFF. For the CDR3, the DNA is TGTGCCAGTAGTATTGACAGCGATGCAACTAATGAAAAACTGTTTTTT.

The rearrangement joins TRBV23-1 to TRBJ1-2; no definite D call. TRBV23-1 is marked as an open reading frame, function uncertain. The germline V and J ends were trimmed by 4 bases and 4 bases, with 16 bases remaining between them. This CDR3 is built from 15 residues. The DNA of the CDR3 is TGCGCCAGCAGTCGCTCAGGTATCCTGGGCTATGGCTACACCTTC. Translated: CASSRSGILGYGYTF.

CDR3 loop: CASRGSGANVLTF. In DNA, the CDR3 is TGCGCCAGCAGAGGGAGCGGGGCCAACGTCCTGACTTTC. This sequence joins TRBV10-2 and TRBJ2-6, with D perhaps matching TRBD2 (5 bases). This CDR3 region has 13 residues. Germline CDR1 WSHSY, CDR2 SAAADI. Deletions cut 6 bases from V and 4 bases from J, with 7 bases between.

The CDR3 DNA reads TGTGCCAGTAGTAGGCAGACCATGGAGGGCTACACCTTC. It encodes CASSRQTMEGYTF. The V call is TRBV19, the J call TRBJ1-2; D uncertain. This CDR3 is 13 amino acids long. The V gene lost 4 bases and the J gene lost 8 bases, with 14 bases spanning the gap. From germline, CDR1 is LNHDA and CDR2 SQIVND (reference sequence).

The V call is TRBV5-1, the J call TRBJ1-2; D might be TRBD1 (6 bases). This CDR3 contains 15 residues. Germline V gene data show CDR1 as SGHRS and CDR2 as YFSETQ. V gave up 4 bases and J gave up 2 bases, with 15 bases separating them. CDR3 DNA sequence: TGCGCCAGCAGCCAACGGGACAAATTAAACTATGGCTACACCTTC. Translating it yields CASSQRDKLNYGYTF.

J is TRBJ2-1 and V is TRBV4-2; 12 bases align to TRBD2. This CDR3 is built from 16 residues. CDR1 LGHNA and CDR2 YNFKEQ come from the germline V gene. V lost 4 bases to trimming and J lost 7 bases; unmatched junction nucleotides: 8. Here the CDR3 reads CASSRTSGISANEQFF. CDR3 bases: TGTGCCAGCAGCCGGACTAGCGGGATTTCGGCGAATGAGCAGTTCTTC.